These 14 T cell receptor beta chains came from one sample sequenced in a study of blood T cell repertoires in COVID-19. Produced via immunoSEQ multiplex PCR; TCRdb's table is partial and in-frame only. In the table there are some 250,000 clones, around 89% of which are singletons. Sequenced input: PBMCs or T cells enriched from blood (not recorded which). The receptors were gathered from a man in his forties who had recovered from COVID-19.

This chain connects TRBV6-5 to TRBJ2-7; 8 positions agree with TRBD1. Trimming took 2 bases from V and 5 from J; bases not matched to a gene: 11. The germline gives CDR1 MNHEY, CDR2 SVGAGI. The length of the CDR3 is 16 residues. The CDR3, as DNA: TGTGCCAGCAGTTACCGGTGGAGACAGGGGCTGGACGAGCAGTACTTC. This translates into CASSYRWRQGLDEQYF.

The chain carries TRBV7-8 and TRBJ2-7; 10 bases align to TRBD2. CDR3 length: 17 residues. With 3 bases clipped from V and 2 bases from J, the junction kept 10 bases outside the gene matches. Germline lookup yields CDR1 SGHVS and CDR2 FQNEAQ. This CDR3 is CASSLSSGTSDTYEQYF. In nucleotides, the CDR3 is TGTGCCAGCAGCTTGAGTTCTGGGACTAGCGATACCTACGAGCAGTACTTC.

The CDR3 DNA reads TGCGCCAGCAGCTTAAGACAGGGTCTCAGCTATGGCTACACCTTC. It is translated as CASSLRQGLSYGYTF. V gene TRBV5-1 combines with J gene TRBJ1-2; 7 nucleotides align to TRBD1. From germline, CDR1 is SGHRS and CDR2 YFSETQ. The junction had 8 bases not matched to a gene; V was cut back by 2 bases and J by 4 bases. This CDR3 has 15 amino acids.

This chain connects TRBV18 to TRBJ1-4; no firm D call. Looked up from germline, CDR1 is KGHSH and CDR2 is LQKENI. There are 16 residues in the CDR3. The V and J ends lost 0 bases and 6 bases respectively, with 14 bases between them. CDR3 in amino acids: CASSPPLRGIDEKLFF. The CDR3, as DNA: TGTGCCAGCTCACCACCGTTAAGAGGGATTGATGAAAAACTGTTTTTT.

The V and J genes are TRBV28 and TRBJ1-5; maybe TRBD1 (6 bases). The CDR3 is 14 amino acids. Germline CDR1 is MDHEN and CDR2 is SYDVKM. Trimming took 3 bases from V and 6 from J, leaving 12 bases between them. Here the CDR3 reads CASSFSGVSQPQHF. The DNA for the CDR3 is TGTGCCAGCAGTTTCTCAGGGGTCTCTCAGCCCCAGCATTTT.

V is TRBV7-9 and J is TRBJ2-5; TRBD1 might be the D (7 bases). V lost 2 bases and J lost 7, with 14 bases in between. This CDR3 spans 14 amino acids. The germline V gene has CDR1 SEHNR and CDR2 FQNEAQ (reference sequence). For the CDR3, the DNA is TGTGCCAGCAGCTTACAGGGGGGACGGGGGACCCAGTACTTC. This translates into CASSLQGGRGTQYF.

The V call is TRBV5-5, the J call TRBJ2-1; 7 nucleotides agree with TRBD1. Trimming at V came to 4 bases and at J to 3 bases, leaving 10 bases not matched to a gene. Looked up from germline, CDR1 is SGHKS and CDR2 is YYEKEE (reference sequence). There are 16 residues in the CDR3. CDR3 DNA sequence: TGTGCCAGCAGCCTACAGGGGATCTCTATCTACAATGAGCAGTTCTTC. It specifies CASSLQGISIYNEQFF.

The sample holds a few counts of this clone. This chain joins TRBV6-5 and TRBJ1-5, with 7 bases fitting TRBD1. The CDR3 contains 15 residues. The trim removed 7 bases at V and 0 bases at J, leaving 6 bases unmatched. CDR1 and CDR2 (germline): MNHEY, SVGAGI. The chain's CDR3 is CASTGQANSNQPQHF. In DNA, the CDR3 is TGTGCCAGCACCGGACAGGCGAATAGCAATCAGCCCCAGCATTTT.

The chain employs TRBV18 and TRBJ2-2, with D unresolved. CDR3 size: 16 residues. The ends were cut back, 3 bases at V and 4 bases at J, with 15 bases in the middle. Germline V gives CDR1 KGHSH, CDR2 LQKENI. In DNA, the CDR3 is TGTGCCAGCTCACCTCCGCCGGGTGCCCCCACCGGGGAGCTGTTTTTT. This sequence encodes CASSPPPGAPTGELFF.

As regards this clone: At one of its ends the junction is not consistent with the germline gene, which may arise from a read error. The gene calls are TRBV10-2 and TRBJ1-1, with 9 positions matching TRBD1. This CDR3 has 13 residues. The V gene's germline CDR1 is WSHSY and CDR2 SAAADI. Here the CDR3 reads CASSESGGTGPNF. The CDR3 bases are TGCGCCAGCAGTGAGTCAGGAGGGACAGGGCCGAATTTT.

The gene calls are TRBV10-3 and TRBJ2-3, with 7 bases that match TRBD2. The germline V gene encodes CDR1 ENHRY and CDR2 SYGVKD. The V gene end was trimmed by 4 bases and the J gene end by 3 bases; junction bases not matched to a gene: 1. The CDR3 has 13 residues. This CDR3 reads CAISGLATDTQYF. The CDR3 bases are TGTGCCATCAGTGGACTAGCTACAGATACGCAGTATTTT.

This clone was seen just once. The chain is built from TRBV4-3 and TRBJ2-3, with D possibly TRBD2 on 6 matching bases. The germline V and J ends were trimmed by 1 base and 6 bases, with 14 bases remaining between them. The length of the CDR3 is 15 residues. CDR1 and CDR2 (germline): LGHNA, YSLEER. The CDR3 DNA sequence: TGCGCCAGCAGCCAAGTGTCTGGGGGGACCGATACGCAGTATTTT. Translated, it gives CASSQVSGGTDTQYF.

The rearrangement links TRBV29-1 to TRBJ2-2; D gene uncertain. Germline assignment: CDR1 SQVTM and CDR2 ANQGSEA. The CDR3 sequence is 10 residues long. Trimming pared 5 bases from V and 5 bases from J, leaving 3 bases between. CDR3 loop: CSVQTGELFF. CDR3 sequence (DNA): TGCAGCGTTCAAACCGGGGAGCTGTTTTTT.

The rearrangement uses TRBV27 and TRBJ2-3, with 7 bases that match TRBD1. V lost 6 bases, J lost 4 bases, and 13 bases stayed unmatched. CDR3 length equals 16 residues. The germline V gene has CDR1 MNHEY and CDR2 SMNVEV (reference sequence). CDR3 sequence (DNA): TGTGCCAGCAGGAGCTGGGAAGGGGGCGGCCCAGATACGCAGTATTTT. This translates into CASRSWEGGGPDTQYF.